These T cell receptor beta chains were read from a single sample in a study of cytomegalovirus exposure and HLA in healthy donors. Generated by immunoSEQ multiplex PCR, the TCRdb table keeps only in-frame clones and is missing some. The data contain about 110,000 clones, 65% to 75% of them singletons. The sequencing input was PBMCs. The receptors originated from a woman aged 40 to 50 in good health and CMV-seropositive. Both conserved end residues are part of each CDR3. The D gene is left open where the match is weak. Clone sizes are given selectively: once, few, many, or a class where the clone is expanded.

TRBV9	few	TRBJ1-2	TRBD1	TGTGCCAGCAGCGTCTCACAGGGGGCGGAAGGCTACACCTTC	CASSVSQGAEGYTF
TRBV7-9	once	TRBJ2-1	-	TGTGCCAGCAGCCCCGGGACTGTTGCTGAGCAGTTCTTC	CASSPGTVAEQFF
TRBV15	-	TRBJ2-2	-	TGTGCCACCAGCAACAGGGTGGGCACCGGGGAGCTGTTTTTT	CATSNRVGTGELFF
TRBV19	few	TRBJ2-2	-	TGTGCCAGTAGTGACCACAGGGACACCGGGGAGCTGTTTTTT	CASSDHRDTGELFF
TRBV7-9	once	TRBJ2-5	TRBD2	TGTGCCAGCAGCTTATTTAGCGGGGGGGCCTTGGGAAAGACCCAGTACTTC	CASSLFSGGALGKTQYF
TRBV19	-	TRBJ1-2	-	TGTGCCAGTAGTATAGGAGGGGGGGTCTCGAGTGGCTACACCTTC	CASSIGGGVSSGYTF
TRBV5-4	few	TRBJ1-1	-	TGTGCCAGCAGCTTGGGACACGAAATGAACACTGAAGCTTTCTTT	CASSLGHEMNTEAFF
TRBV11-3	-	TRBJ2-2	TRBD2	TGTGCCAGCAGCCACCCAACGGGGGGTCCCTACACCGGGGAGCTGTTTTTT	CASSHPTGGPYTGELFF
TRBV4-3	-	TRBJ1-2	-	TGCGCCAGCAGCCGAGCAGGGTACGGCTACACCTTC	CASSRAGYGYTF
TRBV7-7	-	TRBJ1-1	TRBD1	TGTGCTAGCAGGGCCTCAGGGGGCACTGAAGCTTTCTTT	CASRASGGTEAFF
TRBV7-2	few	TRBJ2-1	-	TGTGCCAGCAGCTGGGCGCGAAACAATGAGCAGTTCTTC	CASSWARNNEQFF
TRBV4-2	-	TRBJ2-1	TRBD2	TGTGCCAGCAGCTCCCGGACTAGCGGGAGGGGTCGTAGGTCCTACAATGAGCAGTTCTTC	CASSSRTSGRGRRSYNEQFF
TRBV7-9	-	TRBJ2-1	TRBD1	TGTGCCAGCAGCCTACTTCGAGGACAGGGATACAATGAGCAGTTCTTC	CASSLLRGQGYNEQFF
TRBV5-1	few	TRBJ1-1	-	TGCGCCAGCGCCCCGGGGGGATCCATCGCGAACACTGAAGCTTTCTTT	CASAPGGSIANTEAFF
TRBV9	-	TRBJ1-3	-	TGTGCCAGCAGCGCCCCCCCCGGGTTGGGTAACACCATATATTTT	CASSAPPGLGNTIYF
TRBV29-1	-	TRBJ2-1	TRBD2	TGCAGCGTTGAGGGAGCGGGAAGCTCCTACAATGAGCAGTTCTTC	CSVEGAGSSYNEQFF
TRBV5-1	-	TRBJ2-5	-	TGCGCCAGCAGCTTCCAGGCAGTCCAAGAGACCCAGTACTTC	CASSFQAVQETQYF
TRBV5-1	-	TRBJ2-7	TRBD1	TGCGCCAGCAGCTTTACGGGACAGGGCGAATACGAGCAGTACTTC	CASSFTGQGEYEQYF
TRBV5-6	-	TRBJ1-1	-	TGTGCCAGCAGCTTGTATGGGCACCCTGAAGCTTTCTTT	CASSLYGHPEAFF
TRBV2	few	TRBJ1-2	TRBD1	TGTGCCAGCATCGCCGGCAGGGGGCTATATGGCTACACCTTC	CASIAGRGLYGYTF
TRBV5-4	many	TRBJ1-2	TRBD1	TGTGCCAGCAGCGATGGACAGGGAACGGGCGGCTACACCTTC	CASSDGQGTGGYTF
TRBV5-6	-	TRBJ1-1	-	TGTGCCAGCAGCTCAGGGTTTTCCTTCCCGATGAAAGCTTTCTTT	CASSSGFSFPMKAFF
TRBV2	-	TRBJ2-3	TRBD2	TGTGCCAGCAGCTTCACCGCTACTAGCGGGAGGACAGATACGCAGTATTTT	CASSFTATSGRTDTQYF
TRBV14	few	TRBJ2-1	TRBD1	TGTGCCAGCAGCCAAGATCAAGGGGACAGGGTTGGTAATGAGCAGTTCTTC	CASSQDQGDRVGNEQFF
TRBV5-8	-	TRBJ1-4	TRBD1	TGTGCCAGCAGCTTAGGACAGGGGTCTGAAAAACTGTTTTTT	CASSLGQGSEKLFF